Given below is one T cell receptor (beta chain) in context. Its antigen is not identified. This CDR3 is missing its conserved last phenylalanine or tryptophan, likely due to a read error. The DNA is omitted, as the CDR3 cannot be located on it reliably, and the CDR3 follows TCRdb's listing. A primer in the constant region served to generate TCR beta cDNA from approximately 460 ng of total RNA. What produced the TCR beta libraries was three nested multiplex PCR rounds using slightly modified ARM-PCR. Both of the initial two PCR rounds ran for nine to ten cycles and employed TRBV1-TRBV30 forward primers alongside a C-beta reverse primer. TCRdb fed the multiplex PCR reads into MiXCR, producing one record per CDR3 protein. Here the sample spans more than 150,000 distinct CDR3 sequences, 50% to 75% being singletons. The sample comes from a study of tumor-infiltrating lymphocytes in primary liver carcinoma. Background on the study: Patients, male and female, were 30 to 69 years old. Per sample, productive TCRbeta reads numbered roughly 3.5 to 7.5 million, similar across tissue types. The neoplasms were of stage T1-T3 N0M0, with dimensions of about 4 to 11 cm across. General study findings and limits: Tumor top-250-clone fractions significantly exceeded those of blood (p = 0.039).

The source of the blood RNA was unsorted whole blood, and germline DNA was extracted as well. Germline V gives CDR1 ENHRY, CDR2 SYGVKD. The CDR3 is 13 residues long, counting both termini. The sequenced material came from peripheral blood. The gene calls are TRBV10-3 and TRBJ2-7; the D call in the table, TRBD2, was not verified against the DNA. This TCR came from a man between 40 and 49 years old with primary liver carcinoma and hepatitis B virus infection. The CDR3 sequence is CAIKEGRSAGGHI.